One and the same sample provided the 6 T cell receptor beta chains below, sequenced in a study of blood T cell repertoires in COVID-19. The data were produced by immunoSEQ multiplex PCR, yet TCRdb's version contains in-frame clones alone and is incomplete. The sample has 310,000 or so clones, about nine tenths seen once. Material: PBMCs or T cells enriched from blood (not recorded which). Every receptor here comes from a woman in her thirties who had recovered from COVID-19.

The chain joins TRBV6-5 to TRBJ1-2; TRBD1 agrees at 8 bases. CDR3 length equals 15 residues. V lost 4 bases to trimming and J lost 6 bases; unmatched junction nucleotides: 10. The germline V gene encodes CDR1 MNHEY and CDR2 SVGAGI. CDR3 DNA: TGTGCCAGCAGTTTTCGACAGGGGAGAGTGGATGGCTACACCTTC. Protein sequence: CASSFRQGRVDGYTF.

The rearrangement joins TRBV29-1 to TRBJ2-2, with D uncertain. Germline V gives CDR1 SQVTM, CDR2 ANQGSEA. Trimming shortened V by 7 bases and J by 1 base, and 7 bases separated the two germline ends. This CDR3 is 12 amino acids long. Written as DNA, the CDR3 is TGCAGCGGTACTGAGAACACCGGGGAGCTGTTTTTT. Its protein is CSGTENTGELFF.

The chain is built from TRBV27 and TRBJ2-1, with TRBD2 matching 9 bases. Germline V gene data show CDR1 as MNHEY and CDR2 as SMNVEV (reference sequence). CDR3 length equals 15 residues. Trimming cost V 5 bases and J 4 bases; bases outside gene matches: 6. The CDR3 nucleotides are TGTGCCAGCAGTGGAGTCGCGGGAGGGTACAATGAGCAGTTCTTC. It encodes CASSGVAGGYNEQFF.

V usage is TRBV28 and J usage is TRBJ1-2; 10 nucleotides agree with TRBD1. The CDR3 loop spans 16 amino acids. V shed 6 bases and J 3 bases; nucleotides not matched to a gene: 10. Germline assignment: CDR1 MDHEN and CDR2 SYDVKM. CDR3 sequence reads: CASRPLGTGEDYGYTF. The CDR3, as DNA: TGTGCCAGCAGACCCCTTGGGACAGGGGAGGACTATGGCTACACCTTC.

About this clone itself: This CDR3 is also generated by other DNA sequences in the sample. The chain uses TRBV3-1 (or the pseudogene TRBV3-2) and TRBJ1-5, with no clear D. CDR3 length equals 14 residues. The V end lost 1 base, the J end lost 1 base, and 5 bases lay between the germline ends. Germline CDR1 LGHDT, CDR2 YNNKEL (reference sequence). The CDR3 DNA follows: TGTGCCAGCAGCCAAGGTCAGAGCAATCAGCCCCAGCATTTT. Translating it yields CASSQGQSNQPQHF.

The chain joins TRBV5-1 to TRBJ2-5, with 9 bases identical to TRBD1. The ends lost 4 bases at V and 5 bases at J; junction bases unmatched: 12. The CDR3 runs to 16 residues. Germline CDR1 and CDR2: SGHRS and YFSETQ. The CDR3 coding sequence is TGCGCCAGCAGCCCCACCGGGACAGGGAATTACGAGACCCAGTACTTC. It is translated as CASSPTGTGNYETQYF.